The 2 T cell receptor beta chains below were found in one sample sequenced in a study of regulatory T cells in long-lasting Graves disease. Regarding time point: newly diagnosed GD, antithyroid drugs for less than 3 months. From PBMCs, RNA was extracted and then used to make the TCR library. With iRepertoire HTBI primers and Arm-PCR of CDR3 regions, TCR beta libraries were built. MiXCR, applied by TCRdb to the multiplex PCR reads, yields one record per CDR3 protein. Counted here are over 350,000 distinct CDR3 sequences, approximately 16% occurring once; the ten biggest clones make up approximately 7.6%. The same sample was also used in a study of T cells in Graves' hyperthyroidism and ophthalmopathy.

The specimen was peripheral blood mononuclear cells (PBMCs), collected at new diagnosis, from a patient treated with antithyroid drugs. These receptors were collected from a woman aged 40 to 50 with Graves disease.

This clonotype was detected ten times or more. This chain joins TRBV10-3 and TRBJ2-7; D gene ambiguous. The germline V gene has CDR1 ENHRY and CDR2 SYGVKD. Trimming pared 0 bases from V and 0 bases from J, leaving 0 bases between. This CDR3 contains 12 residues. CDR3: CAISESSYEQYF. The CDR3 bases are TGTGCCATCAGTGAGTCCTCCTACGAGCAGTACTTC.

The gene calls are TRBV7-2 and TRBJ2-3; 14 bases fit TRBD2. Trimming at V came to 2 bases and at J to 4 bases, leaving 8 bases not matched to a gene. The CDR3 spans 18 residues. The germline CDR1 and CDR2 sequences are SGHTA and FQGNSA. The CDR3 here is CASSLKGTSGSYADTQYF. As DNA, the CDR3 is TGTGCCAGCAGCTTAAAAGGGACTAGCGGGAGTTATGCAGATACGCAGTATTTT.